This TCR beta chain was recovered during a study of OX40 agonist ivuxolimab in advanced cancers. In the study overall: Six ivuxolimab dose levels, 0.01 to 10 mg/kg, were given intravenously every 2 weeks. Patients receiving dose escalation had hepatocellular carcinoma, melanoma, renal cell or head and neck cancer. Study-level results: The study found among the lowest clonal expansion in partial responders at 0.1-3.0 mg/kg.

Blood got drawn at baseline, again on cycle 4 day 1, and then on cycle 7 day 1. Clones were sequenced by immunoSEQ multiplex PCR, and TCRdb holds only the in-frame ones, with some missing. In the table there are 80,000 to 100,000 clones, 90% to 95% of which are singletons. Comments on this clone: Its antigen is undetermined.

The sequence was collected from an adult with an advanced solid tumor such as melanoma, head and neck, liver or kidney cancer. Material: CD4+ or CD8+ T cells sorted from blood, obtained in a trial of the OX40 agonist ivuxolimab.

CDR3 protein: CASSPSSGGDTGELFF. CDR3 DNA sequence: TGTGCCAGCTCACCTTCTAGCGGGGGTGACACCGGGGAGCTGTTTTTT. The chain recombines TRBV18 with TRBJ2-2; 10 bases map to TRBD2. Germline CDR1 KGHSH, CDR2 LQKENI. This CDR3 is built from 16 residues. Trimming removed 3 bases from V and 3 bases from J; junction bases left unmatched: 4.